The present entry profiles one T cell receptor (beta chain) with its context. What this receptor recognizes is not known. It has no much larger one-base neighbor in the sample; base qualities were not kept. The record originates from a study of identical twins (TCRdb year 2016). General notes on the study: To test whether fetal clonotypes persist, this study deep-sequenced TCR alpha and beta repertoires from monozygotic twins, from unrelated adults of various ages, and from cord blood. To rule out contamination, the twin experiments were replicated at different times with different library preparation protocols. Overall study outcomes, separate from this receptor: In monozygotic twins, recombination models systematically underestimated out-of-frame TCR alpha sharing, but the models matched the sharing seen between unrelated individuals. Abundant cord blood beta clonotypes had fewer insertions, young adult naive repertoires showed a similar but weaker trend, and memory repertoires showed no such trend. Excess twin sharing in beta out-of-frame sequences was weaker because fewer shared sequences lowered the signal-to-noise ratio. Compared with coincidental sharing between unrelated individuals, an excess of low generation-probability sequences was observed among out-of-frame TCR alpha sequences shared between twins. Invariant T cells such as MAIT and iNKT could partly confound zero-insertion analyses, though diverse VJ usage argued against this for most clonotypes. Conclusions relied on cross-sectional statistical analysis, since the same donors could not be followed over many years.

Libraries were constructed by 5' RACE. Sequencing was performed on an Illumina HiSeq 2000. Template switching added a universal primer binding site, and the final cDNA carried a unique molecular identifier that allowed TCR cDNA molecules to be counted accurately. Specific primers in the conserved constant-segment region were used to synthesize first-strand cDNA for the TCR alpha and beta chains. To control for contamination, every cDNA library carried two barcodes: a SMART-Mk sample barcode plus Illumina barcodes. Two successive PCR steps introduced TruSeq adapter sequences along with Illumina sample barcodes. The TCR alpha and beta cDNA libraries were sequenced on the Illumina HiSeq platform using custom primers. On the study's bioinformatics: MiGEC processed the raw reads to extract unique molecular identifiers, while MiXCR was used to determine the CDR3 positions. Recombination models were inferred per individual with the repgenHMM and IGoR tools using an EM algorithm. Shared clonotype analysis was performed with the tcR package in R, normalizing sharing by the product of cloneset sizes. To study raw recombination free of thymic and clonal selection effects, out-of-frame nonproductive sequences were analyzed. TCRdb ran its own pipeline on the public reads, namely fastp trimming at Q25 and MiXCR clone calling, and kept in-frame beta chains. Rows are combined by CDR3 protein, so each entry shows the most common genes and DNA. V and J calls and clone size were set by TCRdb, not the authors. The sample table shows around 470,000 distinct CDR3 sequences, and more than 13% are seen once. More than 0.5% of the sample is taken by the ten largest.

All donors were healthy Caucasians. Three pairs of female monozygotic twins, all aged about 18 to 29 years, made up the twin cohort. Positive isolation kits from Invitrogen were used to isolate CD4+ and CD8+ T cell populations. V and J are truncated by 6 bases and 3 bases respectively, leaving an intervening sequence of 11 bases. Its CDR3 holds 13 amino acids, cysteine through phenylalanine. Just CDR3 DNA is preserved here, 39 bases in frame from base 1. From a lookup of the germline V gene, CDR1 and CDR2 are SGHTA and FQGNSA. The same data also contributed to another study, on yellow fever vaccine responses in identical twins. Reported in the second study: According to the authors, in identical twins the way T cells responded to vaccination appeared partly convergent and partly personalized. The study precisely tracked vaccine-responding T cell clones in identical twins.

This sequence originates from a young woman in good health. In this chain, TRBV7-2 is recombined with TRBJ1-2; too little of a D gene remains to name it. The sample comprised CD4+ T cells sorted from blood. The bases read TGTGCCAGCAGTGACCTCCGGGACTATGGCTACACCTTC. This gives the protein CASSDLRDYGYTF.